This TCR beta chain was identified during a study of blood T cells in healthy people across ages. In germline, CDR1 is SEHNR, CDR2 FQNEAQ (reference sequence). Trimming stripped 5 bases from V and 4 bases from J, with 8 bases between. The CDR3 has 12 residues. This clonotype was counted many times. No antigen is known for it. A sample-barcoded 5' primer and a J-beta primer mix were used in a second PCR of roughly 6 to 12 cycles. A single record per CDR3 protein comes from TCRdb applying MiXCR to the 5' RACE reads. The table has about 590,000 distinct CDR3 sequences, roughly 31% seen once; the top ten hold 15% to 18%. Study results and caveats: Using unsorted PBMCs precluded a conclusive naive versus antigen-experienced comparison. Across the age range, TCR beta diversity per million T cells fell in a roughly linear way.

The material sequenced was blood. The sequence was obtained from a woman older than 75 in good health. The chain employs TRBV7-9 and TRBJ2-5; the D is unclear. The CDR3 protein is CASSRTSETQYF. The CDR3 DNA follows: TGTGCCAGCAGCCGAACGTCAGAGACCCAGTACTTC.